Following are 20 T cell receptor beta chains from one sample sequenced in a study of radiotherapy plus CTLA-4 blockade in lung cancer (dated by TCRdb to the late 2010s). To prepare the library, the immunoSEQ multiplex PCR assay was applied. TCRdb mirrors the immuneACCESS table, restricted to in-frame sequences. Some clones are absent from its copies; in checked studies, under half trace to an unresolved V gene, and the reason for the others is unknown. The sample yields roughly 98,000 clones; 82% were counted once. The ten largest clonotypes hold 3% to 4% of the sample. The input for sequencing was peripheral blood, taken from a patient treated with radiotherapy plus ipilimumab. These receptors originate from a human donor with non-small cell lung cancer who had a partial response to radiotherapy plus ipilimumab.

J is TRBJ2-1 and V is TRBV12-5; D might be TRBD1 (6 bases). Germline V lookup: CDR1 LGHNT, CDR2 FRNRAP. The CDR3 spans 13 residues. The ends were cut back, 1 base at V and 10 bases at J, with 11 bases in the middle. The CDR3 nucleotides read TGTGCTAGTGGTTTGGCAGGGGCAAGGGAGCAGTTCTTC. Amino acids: CASGLAGAREQFF.

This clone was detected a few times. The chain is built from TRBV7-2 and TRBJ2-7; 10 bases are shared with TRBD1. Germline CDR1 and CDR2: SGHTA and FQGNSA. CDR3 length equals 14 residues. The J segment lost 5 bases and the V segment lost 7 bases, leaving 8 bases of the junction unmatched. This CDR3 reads CASTLGDRGHEQYF. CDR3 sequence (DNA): TGTGCCAGCACCCTAGGGGACAGGGGCCACGAGCAGTACTTC.

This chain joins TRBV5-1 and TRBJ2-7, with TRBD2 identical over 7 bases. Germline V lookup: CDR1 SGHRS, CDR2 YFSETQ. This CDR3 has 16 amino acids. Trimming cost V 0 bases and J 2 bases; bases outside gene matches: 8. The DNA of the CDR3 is TGCGCCAGCAGCTTGGGGGGGGGAGGGCCCGCCTACGAGCAGTACTTC. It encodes CASSLGGGGPAYEQYF. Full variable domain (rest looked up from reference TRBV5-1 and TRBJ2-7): KAGVTQTPRYLIKTRGQQVTLSCSPISGHRSVSWYQQTPGQGLQFLFEYFSETQRNKGNFPGRFSGRQFSNSRSEMNVSTLELGDSALYLCASSLGGGGPAYEQYFGPGTRLTVT.

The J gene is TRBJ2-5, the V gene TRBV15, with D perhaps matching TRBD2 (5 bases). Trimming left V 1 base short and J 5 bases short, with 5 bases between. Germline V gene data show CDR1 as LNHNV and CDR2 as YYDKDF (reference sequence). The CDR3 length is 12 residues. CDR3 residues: CATSRGRETQYF. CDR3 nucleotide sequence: TGTGCCACCAGCAGAGGGAGGGAGACCCAGTACTTC.

Written as DNA, the CDR3 is TGTGCCAGCACAGTGGGGCCCAATGAGCAGTTCTTC. Its translation: CASTVGPNEQFF. V gene TRBV2 combines with J gene TRBJ2-1, with D perhaps matching TRBD1 (5 bases). The CDR3 totals 12 residues. Germline CDR1 and CDR2: SNHLY and FYNNEI. Trimming took off 7 bases at V and 6 bases at J, with 10 bases between the two ends.

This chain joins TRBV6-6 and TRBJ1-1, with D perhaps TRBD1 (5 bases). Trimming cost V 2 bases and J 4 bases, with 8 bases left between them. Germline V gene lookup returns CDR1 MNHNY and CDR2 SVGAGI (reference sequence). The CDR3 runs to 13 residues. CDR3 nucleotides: TGTGCCAGCAGTTACGGGGGGAGCACTGAAGCTTTCTTT. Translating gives CASSYGGSTEAFF.

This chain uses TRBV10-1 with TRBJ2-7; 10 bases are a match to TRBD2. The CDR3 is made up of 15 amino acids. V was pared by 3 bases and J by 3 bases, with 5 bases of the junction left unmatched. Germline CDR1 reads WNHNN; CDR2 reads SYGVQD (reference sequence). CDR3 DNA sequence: TGCGCCAGCAGTGAAGGAGGACTAGCGGTCTACGAGCAGTACTTC. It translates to CASSEGGLAVYEQYF.

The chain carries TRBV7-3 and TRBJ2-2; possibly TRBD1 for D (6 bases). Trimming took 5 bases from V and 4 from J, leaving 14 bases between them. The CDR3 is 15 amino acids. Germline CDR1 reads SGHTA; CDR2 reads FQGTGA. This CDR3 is CASSPGAAATGELFF. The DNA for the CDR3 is TGTGCCAGCAGCCCAGGGGCCGCGGCCACCGGGGAGCTGTTTTTT.

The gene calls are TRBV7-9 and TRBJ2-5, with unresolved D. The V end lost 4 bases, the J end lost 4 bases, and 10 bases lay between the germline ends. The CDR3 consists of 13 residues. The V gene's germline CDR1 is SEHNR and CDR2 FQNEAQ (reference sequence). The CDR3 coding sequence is TGTGCCAGCAGCTACCCCTCCGGAGAGACCCAGTACTTC. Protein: CASSYPSGETQYF. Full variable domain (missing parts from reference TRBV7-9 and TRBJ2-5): DTGVSQNPRHKITKRGQNVTFRCDPISEHNRLYWYRQTLGQGPEFLTYFQNEAQLEKSRLLSDRFSAERPKGSFSTLEIQRTEQGDSAMYLCASSYPSGETQYFGPGTRLLVL.

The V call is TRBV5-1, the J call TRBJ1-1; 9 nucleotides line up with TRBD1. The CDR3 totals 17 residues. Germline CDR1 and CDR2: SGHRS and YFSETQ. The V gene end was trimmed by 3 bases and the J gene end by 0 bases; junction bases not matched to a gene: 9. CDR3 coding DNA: TGCGCCAGCAGCTGGGGGGGGACAGGGATAATGAACACTGAAGCTTTCTTT. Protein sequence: CASSWGGTGIMNTEAFF. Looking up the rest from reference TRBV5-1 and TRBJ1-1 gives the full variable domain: KAGVTQTPRYLIKTRGQQVTLSCSPISGHRSVSWYQQTPGQGLQFLFEYFSETQRNKGNFPGRFSGRQFSNSRSEMNVSTLELGDSALYLCASSWGGTGIMNTEAFFGQGTRLTVV.

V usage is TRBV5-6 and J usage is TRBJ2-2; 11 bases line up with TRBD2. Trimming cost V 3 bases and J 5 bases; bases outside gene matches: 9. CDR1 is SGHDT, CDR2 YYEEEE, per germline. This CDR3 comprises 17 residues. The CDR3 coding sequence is TGTGCCAGCAGCTGGGGCCTAGCGGGAGGAGTTACCGGGGAGCTGTTTTTT. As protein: CASSWGLAGGVTGELFF.

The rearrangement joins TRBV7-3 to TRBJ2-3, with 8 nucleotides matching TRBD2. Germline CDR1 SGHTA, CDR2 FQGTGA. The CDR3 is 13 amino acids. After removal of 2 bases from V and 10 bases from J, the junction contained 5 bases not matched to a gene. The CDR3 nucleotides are TGTGCCAGCAGCTTAGGGACTAGTGGGTCGCAGTATTTT. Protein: CASSLGTSGSQYF.

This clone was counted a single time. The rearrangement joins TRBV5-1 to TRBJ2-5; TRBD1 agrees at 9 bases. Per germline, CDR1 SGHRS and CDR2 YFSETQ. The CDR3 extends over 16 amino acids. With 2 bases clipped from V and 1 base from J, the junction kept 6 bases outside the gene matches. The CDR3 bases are TGCGCCAGCAGCTTTCAAGCGGGACAGGGCCAAGAGACCCAGTACTTC. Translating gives CASSFQAGQGQETQYF.

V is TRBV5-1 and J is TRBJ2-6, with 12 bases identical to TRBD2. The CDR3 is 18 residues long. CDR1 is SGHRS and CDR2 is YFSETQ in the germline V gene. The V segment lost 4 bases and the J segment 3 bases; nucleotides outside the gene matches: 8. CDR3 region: CASSPSSGRALGANVLTF. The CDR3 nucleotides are TGCGCCAGCAGCCCCTCTAGCGGGAGGGCTCTTGGGGCCAACGTCCTGACTTTC.

In DNA form, the CDR3 reads TGTGCCAGCAGCCTGGGTGCGCAGGGCGGATTCGAGCAGTACTTC. Residues: CASSLGAQGGFEQYF. V and J are TRBV5-5 and TRBJ2-7, with a possible D match to TRBD1 (5 bases). The CDR3 is made up of 15 amino acids. Germline loops: CDR1 SGHKS, CDR2 YYEKEE (reference sequence). V lost 4 bases, J lost 6 bases, and 20 bases lay in between.

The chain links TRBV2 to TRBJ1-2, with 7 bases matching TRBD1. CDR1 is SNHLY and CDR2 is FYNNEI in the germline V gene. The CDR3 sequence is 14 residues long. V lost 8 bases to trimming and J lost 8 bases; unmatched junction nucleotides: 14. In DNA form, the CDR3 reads TGTGCCAGCGCTGGCTCCGGGACAGCTGAAGGCTACACCTTC. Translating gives CASAGSGTAEGYTF.

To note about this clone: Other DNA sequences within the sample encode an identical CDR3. This chain's CDR3 is CASSFSTASSYEQYF. The DNA for the CDR3 is TGTGCCAGCAGTTTCTCGACAGCGAGCTCCTACGAGCAGTACTTC. The chain couples TRBV27 to TRBJ2-7, with a weak D call TRBD1 (5 bases). The V gene lost 3 bases and the J gene lost 0 bases, with 12 bases spanning the gap. Germline V gene data show CDR1 as MNHEY and CDR2 as SMNVEV (reference sequence). This CDR3 is 15 amino acids long.

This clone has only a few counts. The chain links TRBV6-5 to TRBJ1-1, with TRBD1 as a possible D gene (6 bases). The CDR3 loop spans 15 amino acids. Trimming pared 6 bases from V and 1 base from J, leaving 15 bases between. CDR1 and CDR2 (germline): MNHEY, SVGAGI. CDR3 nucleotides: TGTGCCAGCAGCCCTTCGTTGACAGGGAACACTGAAGCTTTCTTT. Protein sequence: CASSPSLTGNTEAFF.

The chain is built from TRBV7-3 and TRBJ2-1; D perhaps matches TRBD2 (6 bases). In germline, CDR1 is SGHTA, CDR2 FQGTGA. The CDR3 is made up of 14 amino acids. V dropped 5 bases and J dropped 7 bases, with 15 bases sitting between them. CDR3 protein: CASSPTRGKNEQFF. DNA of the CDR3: TGTGCCAGCAGCCCTACGCGGGGCAAGAATGAGCAGTTCTTC.

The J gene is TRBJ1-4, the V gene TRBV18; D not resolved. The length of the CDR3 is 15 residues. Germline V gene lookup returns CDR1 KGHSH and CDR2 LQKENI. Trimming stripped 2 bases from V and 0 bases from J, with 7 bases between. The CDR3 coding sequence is TGTGCCAGCTCACCAATAGCAACAACTAATGAAAAACTGTTTTTT. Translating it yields CASSPIATTNEKLFF.